The 9 T cell receptor beta chains below were found in one sample sequenced in a study of Ad26.COV2.S vaccination and SARS-CoV-2 variants. The method was immunoSEQ multiplex PCR; TCRdb's version includes in-frame clones alone and lacks a portion of them. This table holds more than 300,000 clones, approximately 86% found once. Sample treatment: roughly 20 received Ad26.COV2.S at low or high dose, single or two shots; 5 received placebo; per-sample allocation not given. Sampling took place 63 days after the first vaccine or placebo injection. The starting material was peripheral blood, obtained in a trial of Ad26.COV2.S vaccine versus placebo. These receptors came from a person between 18 and 59 years old who received the Ad26.COV2.S COVID-19 vaccine or a placebo.

J is TRBJ2-7 and V is TRBV5-1, with D tentatively TRBD2 (7 bases). V was pared by 4 bases and J by 0 bases, with 32 bases between. CDR1 SGHRS and CDR2 YFSETQ come from the germline V gene. The CDR3 totals 21 residues. This chain's CDR3 is CASSPTPGGHLPGGSSYEQYF. CDR3 nucleotide sequence: TGCGCCAGCAGCCCTACCCCCGGGGGGCACCTACCGGGGGGAAGCTCCTACGAGCAGTACTTC.

This clone has just a few counts. This rearrangement joins TRBV11-2 to TRBJ1-1; TRBD1 might be the D (6 bases). Deletions cut 0 bases from V and 10 bases from J, with 12 bases between. Germline lookup yields CDR1 SGHAT and CDR2 FQNNGV. This CDR3 contains 13 residues. CDR3 sequence: CASSLDMGAVAFF. The DNA for the CDR3 is TGTGCCAGCAGCTTAGATATGGGGGCGGTAGCTTTCTTT.

This clone was observed once. The rearrangement links TRBV6-5 to TRBJ1-1; the D is unclear. This CDR3 region has 16 residues. Germline CDR1 reads MNHEY; CDR2 reads SVGAGI. V was pared by 0 bases and J by 6 bases, with 17 bases between. The CDR3 sequence: CASSYSVIRVSAEAFF. As DNA, the CDR3 is TGTGCCAGCAGTTACTCGGTTATTCGGGTAAGCGCTGAAGCTTTCTTT.

The V call is TRBV30, the J call TRBJ2-1; D possibly corresponds to TRBD1 (5 bases). The CDR3 is made up of 16 amino acids. The germline V gene has CDR1 GTSNPN and CDR2 SVGIG (reference sequence). V was shortened by 2 bases and J by 1 base, with 15 bases between the two germline ends. The CDR3 DNA is TGTGCCTGGAGTTTAACGACAGAGCCTTCCTACAATGAGCAGTTCTTC. As protein: CAWSLTTEPSYNEQFF.

This clone was counted between two and nine times. V gene TRBV19 combines with J gene TRBJ1-1; D may be TRBD1 (5 bases). From germline, CDR1 is LNHDA and CDR2 SQIVND (reference sequence). V was clipped by 4 bases and J by 1 base, with 7 bases between them. The CDR3 loop spans 13 amino acids. CDR3 loop: CASSNQGNTEAFF. The CDR3 coding sequence is TGTGCCAGTAGTAACCAGGGGAACACTGAAGCTTTCTTT.

V gene TRBV29-1 combines with J gene TRBJ2-7; 9 nucleotides agree with TRBD1. CDR1 and CDR2 (germline): SQVTM, ANQGSEA. This CDR3 is 16 amino acids long. Trimming cost V 3 bases and J 3 bases; bases outside gene matches: 12. The DNA for the CDR3 is TGCAGCGTTGACTGGGGCGTCGGGACAGGGATCTACGAGCAGTACTTC. The encoded protein is CSVDWGVGTGIYEQYF.

The chain carries TRBV10-3 and TRBJ1-5; no clear D gene. This CDR3 contains 14 residues. V lost 0 bases, J lost 6 bases, and 9 bases lay in between. The germline gives CDR1 ENHRY, CDR2 SYGVKD. The DNA of the CDR3 is TGTGCCATCAGTGAGTCGAACCCCAGTCAGCCCCAGCATTTT. It encodes CAISESNPSQPQHF.

The genes are TRBV2 and TRBJ2-7, with 7 bases fitting TRBD1. Trimming cost V 3 bases and J 2 bases; bases outside gene matches: 7. The CDR3 contains 15 residues. The germline CDR1 and CDR2 sequences are SNHLY and FYNNEI. The CDR3 loop is CASSDAPGQTYEQYF. CDR3 DNA sequence: TGTGCCAGCAGTGATGCCCCGGGACAGACCTACGAGCAGTACTTC.

The CDR3, as DNA: TGTGCCAGTAGTCCGGAGGGGGATGAAAAACTGTTTTTT. This sequence encodes CASSPEGDEKLFF. V gene TRBV19 combines with J gene TRBJ1-4; D may be TRBD1 (6 bases). The CDR3 sequence is 13 residues long. The ends were cut back, 5 bases at V and 6 bases at J, with 10 bases in the middle. CDR1 LNHDA and CDR2 SQIVND come from the germline V gene (reference sequence).